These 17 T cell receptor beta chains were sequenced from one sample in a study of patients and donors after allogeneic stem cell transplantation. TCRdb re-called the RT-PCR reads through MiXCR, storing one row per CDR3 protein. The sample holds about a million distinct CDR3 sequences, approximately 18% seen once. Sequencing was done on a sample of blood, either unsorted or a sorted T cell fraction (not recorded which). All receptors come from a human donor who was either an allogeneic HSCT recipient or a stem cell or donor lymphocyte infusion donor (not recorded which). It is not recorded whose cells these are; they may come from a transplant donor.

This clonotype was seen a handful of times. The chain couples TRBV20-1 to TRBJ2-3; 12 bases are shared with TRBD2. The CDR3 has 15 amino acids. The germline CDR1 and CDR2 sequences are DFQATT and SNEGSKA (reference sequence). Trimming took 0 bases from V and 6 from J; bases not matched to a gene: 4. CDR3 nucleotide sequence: TGCAGTGCTAGAGACGGGACTAGCGGGCGGGATACGCAGTATTTT. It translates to CSARDGTSGRDTQYF.

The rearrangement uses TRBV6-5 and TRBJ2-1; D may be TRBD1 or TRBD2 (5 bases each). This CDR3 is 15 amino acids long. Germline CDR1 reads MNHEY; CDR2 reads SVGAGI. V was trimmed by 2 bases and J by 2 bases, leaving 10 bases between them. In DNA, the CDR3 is TGTGCCAGCAGTTACGCCGGGGCGGCCTACAATGAGCAGTTCTTC. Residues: CASSYAGAAYNEQFF.

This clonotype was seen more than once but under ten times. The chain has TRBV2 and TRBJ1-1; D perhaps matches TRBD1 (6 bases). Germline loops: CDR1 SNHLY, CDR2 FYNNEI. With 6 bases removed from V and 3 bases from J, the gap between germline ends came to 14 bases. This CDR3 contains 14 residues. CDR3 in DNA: TGTGCCAGCAGGGGGGGGGCCATGTACACTGAAGCTTTCTTT. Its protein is CASRGGAMYTEAFF. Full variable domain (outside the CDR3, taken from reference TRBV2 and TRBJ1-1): EPEVTQTPSHQVTQMGQEVILRCVPISNHLYFYWYRQILGQKVEFLVSFYNNEISEKSEIFDDQFSVERPDGSNFTLKIRSTKLEDSAMYFCASRGGAMYTEAFFGQGTRLTVV.

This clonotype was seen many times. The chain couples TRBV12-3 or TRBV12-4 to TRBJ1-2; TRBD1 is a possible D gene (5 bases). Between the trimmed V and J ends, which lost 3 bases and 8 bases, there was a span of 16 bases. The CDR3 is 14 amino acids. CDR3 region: CASSFIGGGGGYTF. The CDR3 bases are TGTGCCAGCAGTTTCATTGGGGGGGGAGGGGGCTACACCTTC.

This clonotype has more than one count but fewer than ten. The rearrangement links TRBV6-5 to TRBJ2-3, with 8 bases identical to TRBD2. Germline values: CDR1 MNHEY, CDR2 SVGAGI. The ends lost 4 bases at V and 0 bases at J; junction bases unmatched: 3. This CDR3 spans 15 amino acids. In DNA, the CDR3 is TGTGCCAGCAGTTGGGTAGCGGGGAGCACAGATACGCAGTATTTT. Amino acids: CASSWVAGSTDTQYF.

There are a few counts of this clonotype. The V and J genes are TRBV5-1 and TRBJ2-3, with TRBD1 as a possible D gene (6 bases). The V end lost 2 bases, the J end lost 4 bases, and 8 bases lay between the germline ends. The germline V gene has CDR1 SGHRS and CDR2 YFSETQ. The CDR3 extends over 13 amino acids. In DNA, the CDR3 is TGCGCCAGCAGCTTTCACAGGGCAGATACGCAGTATTTT. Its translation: CASSFHRADTQYF.

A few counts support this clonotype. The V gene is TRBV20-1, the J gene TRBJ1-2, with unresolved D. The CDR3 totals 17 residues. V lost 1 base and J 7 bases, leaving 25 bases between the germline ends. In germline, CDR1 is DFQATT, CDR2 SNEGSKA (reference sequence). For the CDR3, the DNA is TGCAGTGCTAGAGTTATCCCAGGACGACCTCCTTCCGGTGGCTACACCTTC. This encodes CSARVIPGRPPSGGYTF.

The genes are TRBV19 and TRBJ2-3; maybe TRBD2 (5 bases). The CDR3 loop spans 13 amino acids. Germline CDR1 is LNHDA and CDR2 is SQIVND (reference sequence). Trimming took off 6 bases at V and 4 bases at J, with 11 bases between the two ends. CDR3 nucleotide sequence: TGTGCCAGTAGCCGAATTAGCGCAGATACGCAGTATTTT. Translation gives CASSRISADTQYF.

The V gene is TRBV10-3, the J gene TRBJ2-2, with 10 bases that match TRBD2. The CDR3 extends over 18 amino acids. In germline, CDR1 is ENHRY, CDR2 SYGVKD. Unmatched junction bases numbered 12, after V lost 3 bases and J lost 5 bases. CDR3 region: CAISDSHSSGRITGELFF. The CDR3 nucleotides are TGTGCCATCAGTGACTCACACTCTAGCGGGAGAATAACCGGGGAGCTGTTTTTT.

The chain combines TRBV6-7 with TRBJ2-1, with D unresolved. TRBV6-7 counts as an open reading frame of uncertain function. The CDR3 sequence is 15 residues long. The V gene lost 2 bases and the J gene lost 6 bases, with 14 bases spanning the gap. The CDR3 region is CASSYPRRKPNEQFF. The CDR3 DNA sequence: TGTGCCAGCAGTTACCCTAGAAGGAAACCCAATGAGCAGTTCTTC.

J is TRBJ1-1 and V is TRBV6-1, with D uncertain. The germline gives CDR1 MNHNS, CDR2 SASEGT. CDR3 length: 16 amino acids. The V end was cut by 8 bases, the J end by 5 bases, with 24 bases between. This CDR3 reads CASEPFPLLTRTEAFF. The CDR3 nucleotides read TGTGCCAGCGAGCCCTTCCCCCTTCTAACGAGGACTGAAGCTTTCTTT.

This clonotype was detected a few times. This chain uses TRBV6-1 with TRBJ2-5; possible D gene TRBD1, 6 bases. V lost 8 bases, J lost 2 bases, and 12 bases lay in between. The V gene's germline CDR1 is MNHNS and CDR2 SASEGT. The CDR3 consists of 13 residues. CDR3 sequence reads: CASGQRLQETQYF. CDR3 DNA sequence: TGTGCCAGCGGACAGAGGCTACAAGAGACCCAGTACTTC.

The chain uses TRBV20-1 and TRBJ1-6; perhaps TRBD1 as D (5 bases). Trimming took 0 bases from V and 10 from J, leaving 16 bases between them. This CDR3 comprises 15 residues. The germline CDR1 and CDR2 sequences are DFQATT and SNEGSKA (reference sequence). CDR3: CSAREPGTTGSPLHF. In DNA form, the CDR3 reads TGCAGTGCTAGAGAACCCGGGACCACGGGGTCACCCCTCCACTTT.

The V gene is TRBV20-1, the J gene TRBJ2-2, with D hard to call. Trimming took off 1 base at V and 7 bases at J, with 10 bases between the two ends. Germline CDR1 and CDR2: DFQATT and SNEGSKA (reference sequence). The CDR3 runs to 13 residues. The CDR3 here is CSARGGQNGELFF. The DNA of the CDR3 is TGCAGTGCTAGAGGTGGCCAAAACGGGGAGCTGTTTTTT.

Here the CDR3 DNA reads TGCGCCAGCGGGAAAACCGGAGACCTTCAAGAGACCCAGTACTTC. Translated, it gives CASGKTGDLQETQYF. The chain joins TRBV4-1 to TRBJ2-5; D gene ambiguous. The V gene lost 8 bases and the J gene lost 2 bases, with 18 bases spanning the gap. This CDR3 comprises 15 residues. The V gene's germline CDR1 is MGHRA and CDR2 YSYEKL.

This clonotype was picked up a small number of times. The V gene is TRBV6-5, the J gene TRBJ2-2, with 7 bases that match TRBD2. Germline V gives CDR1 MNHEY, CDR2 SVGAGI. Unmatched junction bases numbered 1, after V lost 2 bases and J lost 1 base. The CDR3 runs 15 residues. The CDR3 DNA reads TGTGCCAGCAGTTACGGGACTAAGAACACCGGGGAGCTGTTTTTT. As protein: CASSYGTKNTGELFF.

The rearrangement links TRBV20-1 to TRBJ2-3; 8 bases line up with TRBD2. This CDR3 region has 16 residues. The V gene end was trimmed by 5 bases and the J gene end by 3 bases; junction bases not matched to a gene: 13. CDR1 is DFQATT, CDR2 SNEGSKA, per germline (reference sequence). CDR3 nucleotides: TGCAGTGCTCCACCACACGGGGGGGCTGGGACAGATACGCAGTATTTT. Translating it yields CSAPPHGGAGTDTQYF.